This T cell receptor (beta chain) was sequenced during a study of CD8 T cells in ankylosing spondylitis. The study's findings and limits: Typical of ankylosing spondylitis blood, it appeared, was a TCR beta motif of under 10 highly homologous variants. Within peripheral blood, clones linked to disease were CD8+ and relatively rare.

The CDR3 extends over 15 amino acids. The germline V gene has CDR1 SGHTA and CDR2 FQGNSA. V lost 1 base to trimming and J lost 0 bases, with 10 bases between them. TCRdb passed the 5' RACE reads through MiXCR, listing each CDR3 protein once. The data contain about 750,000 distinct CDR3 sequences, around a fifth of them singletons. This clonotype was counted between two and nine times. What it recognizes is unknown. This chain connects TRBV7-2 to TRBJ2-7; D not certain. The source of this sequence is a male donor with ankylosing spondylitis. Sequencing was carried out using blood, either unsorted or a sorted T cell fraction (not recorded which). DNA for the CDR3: TGTGCCAGCAGCTTAGGCAGGTCCAGCTCCTACGAGCAGTACTTC. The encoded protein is CASSLGRSSSYEQYF.